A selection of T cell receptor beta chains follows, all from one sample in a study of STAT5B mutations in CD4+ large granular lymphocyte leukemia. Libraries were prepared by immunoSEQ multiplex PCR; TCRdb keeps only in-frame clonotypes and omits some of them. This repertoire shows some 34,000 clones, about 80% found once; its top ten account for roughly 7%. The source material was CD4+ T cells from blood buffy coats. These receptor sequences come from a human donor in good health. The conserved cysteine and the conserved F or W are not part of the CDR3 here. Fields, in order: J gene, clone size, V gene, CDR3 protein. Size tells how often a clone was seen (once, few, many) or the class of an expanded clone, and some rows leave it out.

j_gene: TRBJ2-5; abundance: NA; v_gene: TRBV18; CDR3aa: ASSGLSGRAETQY
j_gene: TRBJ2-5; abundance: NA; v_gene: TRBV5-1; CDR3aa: ASSLATGVGETQY
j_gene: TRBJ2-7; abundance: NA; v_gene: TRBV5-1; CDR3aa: ASSLGGTGSTYEQY
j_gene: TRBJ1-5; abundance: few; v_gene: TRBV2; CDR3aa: ASSESRGNQPQH
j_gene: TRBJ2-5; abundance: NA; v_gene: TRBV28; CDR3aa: ASSYNPQETQY
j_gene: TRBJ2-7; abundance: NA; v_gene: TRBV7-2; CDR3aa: ASSLTGAGGSSYEQY
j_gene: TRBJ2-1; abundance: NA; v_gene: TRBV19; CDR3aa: ASTTRGTSGRHEQF
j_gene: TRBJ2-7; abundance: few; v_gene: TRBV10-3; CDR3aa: AISEVRETYEQY
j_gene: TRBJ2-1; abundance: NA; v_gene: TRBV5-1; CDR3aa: ASSFLAGINNEQF
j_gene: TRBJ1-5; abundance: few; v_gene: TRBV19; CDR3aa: ASIPTWSSNQPQH
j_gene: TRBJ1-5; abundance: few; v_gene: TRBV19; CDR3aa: ASSPGQHSNQPQH
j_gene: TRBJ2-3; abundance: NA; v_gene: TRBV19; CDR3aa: ASSRRGDTQY
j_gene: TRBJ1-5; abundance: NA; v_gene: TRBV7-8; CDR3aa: ASSLGLNNQPQH
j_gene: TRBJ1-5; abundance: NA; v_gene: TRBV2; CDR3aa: ASSEYRGSNQPQH
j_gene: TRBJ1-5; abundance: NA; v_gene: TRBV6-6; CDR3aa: ASSYDIQPQH
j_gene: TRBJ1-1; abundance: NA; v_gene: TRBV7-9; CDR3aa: ASSLGQAVNTEAF